This T cell receptor beta chain was retrieved from a study of control samples from healthy donors and cancer patients. The data were produced by immunoSEQ multiplex PCR, yet TCRdb's version contains in-frame clones alone and is incomplete. The sample lists 120,000 or so clones, about 90% occurring once. CDR1 KGHSH and CDR2 LQKENI come from the germline V gene. The CDR3 consists of 15 residues. Trimming shortened V by 2 bases and J by 6 bases, and 16 bases separated the two germline ends. J is TRBJ1-2 and V is TRBV18; D may be TRBD1 (6 bases). The TCR was taken from a man younger than 35 in good health. The specimen was blood. CDR3 sequence reads: CASSPNRDKGNGYTF. As DNA, the CDR3 is TGTGCCAGCTCACCAAACCGGGACAAGGGAAATGGCTACACCTTC.